The subject of this entry is one T cell receptor beta chain. The antigen this receptor binds is unknown. The record has no base qualities; no much larger clone is one base away. Using the deep immunoSEQ assay, multiplex PCR amplified TCR CDR3 regions from genomic DNA. For each cell subset, the extracted genomic DNA was distributed evenly across all wells of several immunoSEQ 96-well plates, and each plate served as one replicate. For sorted subsets, each replicate PCR was loaded with approximately 0.2 ug genomic DNA, equivalent to approximately 33,000 T cell genomes. Purified libraries were quantified with a Qubit 3.0 fluorometer, sized on a Bioanalyzer 2100, and re-quantified with the KAPA Library Quantification kit. Each immunoSEQ 96-well plate was sequenced on its own single-read 150-cycle Illumina NextSeq 550 flow cell. In the authors' own workflow: The immunoSEQ output contained only junctional sequences without quality scores, so filtering could not match that applied to full-length reads. To assign V/J genes and CDR3, sequences were annotated against IMGT germline references using PyIR, a Python wrapper for IgBLAST v1.9. Any read was removed if the V/J assignment was weak (E-value above 1e-6), the CDR3 was missing, or the read contained stop codons, out-of-frame junctions, or ambiguous translated residues. V3J clonotypes were defined as sequences sharing the same inferred V gene, J gene, and CDR3 amino acid sequence. Percentage overlap between repertoires was computed as shared unique clonotypes divided by the size of the smaller repertoire. RTK rarefaction, the Chao1 estimator, and Recon v2.1 estimates of unobserved clonotypes were used to assess repertoire richness. Generation probabilities were computed with OLGA for all TCRbeta clonotypes obtained by the gDNA method from several donors. TCRdb re-hosts the immuneACCESS table, in-frame sequences only. Its copies lack some clones; in the studies checked, an unresolved V gene accounts for under half of them, and the cause for the rest is not known. D and trimming were read from the DNA, whereas the V and J calls and clone size are those reported in that table. This sample comprises around 750,000 clones, less than 85% of them detected only once. The top ten clonotypes cover more than 1.5% of the sample.

The CDR3 sequence holds 14 residues, the cysteine and phenylalanine included. The retained sequence is limited to the CDR3, 42 bases, with the frame set at the first base. Reading the germline V gene gives CDR1 SGHRS and CDR2 YFSETQ. The V and J ends are trimmed by 4 bases and 4 bases, leaving 12 bases between them. Donors were healthy HIV-negative adults with no recently reported acute infections or vaccinations. Every donor was a Caucasian adult living in Nashville, Tennessee, USA. CD4+ T cells were enriched through magnetic negative selection, after which naive cells were positively selected on CD45RA and the remaining negative fraction served as the memory subset. Blood was obtained by leukapheresis, after which PBMCs were separated by Ficoll-Histopaque density gradient centrifugation and cryopreserved in liquid nitrogen vapor phase. Purity and quantity of every magnetically sorted T cell population were checked by analytical flow cytometry. Each sorted fraction had its genomic DNA isolated and then quantified by UV absorbance on a Nanodrop 2000c.

The sample belongs to a study of shared clonotypes between healthy human individuals (TCRdb year 2020). Study-level background: The cohort comprised a couple of women and a few men aged 18 to 49 years. Per donor, leukapheresis produced somewhere between about 0.94 and 10 billion PBMCs. The study deeply sequenced blood TCR repertoires of five healthy adults to estimate repertoire size and the extent of clonotype sharing between individuals. Libraries were prepared and TCR repertoires were sequenced by different laboratories using diverse techniques, in order to increase sequencing depth and limit assay-specific biases. For each donor, CD4 naive and CD4 memory were each run on three plates, CD8 naive on two plates, and CD8 memory on one plate. Paper-wide results and their limitations: Clonotypes shared by all four sorted-subset donors showed higher generation probabilities than non-shared clonotypes. Estimated clonotype richness was generally larger for naive than for memory subsets. When a few donors were compared, the shared fraction of clonotypes was about 5.5% for naive CD4, roughly 3.4% for naive CD8, 2.3% for memory CD4, and 0.3% to 0.5% for memory CD8. Sampling was restricted to blood, and TCR repertoires in tissues likely differ from the TCR repertoires found in blood. Even with the large sequencing depth, rarefaction of the sorted-subset datasets indicated that sequencing was incomplete. Because the study included only a small number of donors, the genetic and exposure-history diversity represented was limited. Based on pairwise subsampling, the degree of clonotype sharing among donors was expected to be affected by sequencing depth.

Sequenced input: memory CD4+ T cells sorted from blood. Sample cell subset or site, as interpreted from the label and publication: CD45RA-negative fraction. The clonotype comes from a woman in her 30s in good health. The V and J segments used are TRBV5-1 and TRBJ2-4; no D gene is confidently identified. The sequenced DNA is TGCGCCAGCAGCGTCAGCCAGGCGAAAAACATTCAGTACTTC. Its translation is CASSVSQAKNIQYF.